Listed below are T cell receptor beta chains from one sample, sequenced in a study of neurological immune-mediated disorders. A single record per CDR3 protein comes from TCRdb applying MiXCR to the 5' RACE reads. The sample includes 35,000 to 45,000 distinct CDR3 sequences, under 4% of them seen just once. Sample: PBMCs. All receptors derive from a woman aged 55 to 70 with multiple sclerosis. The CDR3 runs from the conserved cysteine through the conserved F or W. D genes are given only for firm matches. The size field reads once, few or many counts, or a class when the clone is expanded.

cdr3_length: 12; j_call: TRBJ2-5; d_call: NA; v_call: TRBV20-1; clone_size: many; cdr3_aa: CSARKSQETQYF; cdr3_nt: TGCAGTGCTAGAAAGTCTCAAGAGACCCAGTACTTC
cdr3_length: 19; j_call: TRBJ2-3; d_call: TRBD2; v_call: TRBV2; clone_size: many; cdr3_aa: CASSSAWTSGSTPPSTQYF; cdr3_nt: TGTGCCAGCAGCTCAGCGTGGACTAGCGGTTCCACCCCCCCGAGTACGCAGTATTTT
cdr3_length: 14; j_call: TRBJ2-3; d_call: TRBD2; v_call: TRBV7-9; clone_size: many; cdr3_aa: CASSLGLVQDTQYF; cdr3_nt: TGTGCCAGCAGCTTGGGACTAGTTCAAGATACGCAGTATTTT
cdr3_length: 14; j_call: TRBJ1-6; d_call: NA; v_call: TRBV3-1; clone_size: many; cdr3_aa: CASSQGEGGSPLHF; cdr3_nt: TGTGCCAGCAGCCAAGGGGAAGGAGGTTCACCCCTCCACTTT
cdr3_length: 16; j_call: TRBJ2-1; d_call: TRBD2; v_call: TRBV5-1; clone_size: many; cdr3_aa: CASRTGLAGALVEQFF; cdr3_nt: TGCGCCAGCAGGACCGGACTAGCGGGGGCCTTGGTCGAGCAGTTCTTC
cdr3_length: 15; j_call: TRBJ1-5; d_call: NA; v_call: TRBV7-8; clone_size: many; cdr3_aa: CASSRDGSSNQPQHF; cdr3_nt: TGTGCCAGCAGCCGAGACGGGAGTAGCAATCAGCCCCAGCATTTT
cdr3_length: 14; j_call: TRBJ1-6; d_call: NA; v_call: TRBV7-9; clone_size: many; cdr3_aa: CASGTNHWEGALHF; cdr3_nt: TGTGCCAGCGGAACCAACCACTGGGAGGGGGCCCTCCACTTT
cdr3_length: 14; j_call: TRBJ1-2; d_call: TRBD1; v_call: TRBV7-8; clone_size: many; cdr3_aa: CASSLGQGHYGYTF; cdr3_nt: TGTGCCAGCAGCCTTGGACAGGGGCACTATGGCTACACCTTC
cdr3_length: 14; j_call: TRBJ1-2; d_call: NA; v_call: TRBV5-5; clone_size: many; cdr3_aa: CASSSHGTEYGYTF; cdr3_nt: TGTGCCAGCAGCTCACACGGGACTGAGTATGGCTACACCTTC
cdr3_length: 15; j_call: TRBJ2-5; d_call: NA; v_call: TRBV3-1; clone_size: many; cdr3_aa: CASSQGWPPQETQYF; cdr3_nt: TGTGCCAGCAGCCAAGGGTGGCCGCCCCAGGAGACCCAGTACTTC
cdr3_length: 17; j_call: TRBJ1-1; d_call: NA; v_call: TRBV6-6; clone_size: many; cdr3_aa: CASILGPSRGRNTEAFF; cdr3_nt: TGTGCCAGCATCCTAGGCCCTTCTAGGGGGAGGAACACTGAAGCTTTCTTT
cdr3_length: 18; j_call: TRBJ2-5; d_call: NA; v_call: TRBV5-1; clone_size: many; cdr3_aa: CASSYRFPGTVARETQYF; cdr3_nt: TGCGCCAGCAGCTACCGGTTCCCCGGGACGGTTGCGCGGGAGACCCAGTACTTC
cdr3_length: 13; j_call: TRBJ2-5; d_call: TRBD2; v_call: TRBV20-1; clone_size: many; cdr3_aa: CSAISGGEETQYF; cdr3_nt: TGCAGTGCCATTAGCGGGGGGGAAGAGACCCAGTACTTC
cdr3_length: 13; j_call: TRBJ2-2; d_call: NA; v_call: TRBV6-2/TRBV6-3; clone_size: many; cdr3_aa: CASSWSPGGELFF; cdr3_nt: TGTGCCAGCAGTTGGAGTCCGGGTGGGGAGCTGTTTTTT
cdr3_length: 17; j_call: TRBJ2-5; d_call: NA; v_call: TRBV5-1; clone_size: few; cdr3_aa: CASSLTSPLGGWETQYF; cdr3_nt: TGCGCCAGCAGCTTGACTTCCCCTCTTGGGGGCTGGGAGACCCAGTACTTC
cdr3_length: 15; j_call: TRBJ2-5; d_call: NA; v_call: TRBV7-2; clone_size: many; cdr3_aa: CASSPGSGRQETQYF; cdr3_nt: TGTGCCAGCAGTCCAGGGAGTGGGAGACAAGAGACCCAGTACTTC
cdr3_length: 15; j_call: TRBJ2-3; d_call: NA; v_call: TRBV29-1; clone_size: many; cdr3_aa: CSVESQETYTDTQYF; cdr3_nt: TGCAGCGTTGAATCGCAGGAAACTTACACAGATACGCAGTATTTT
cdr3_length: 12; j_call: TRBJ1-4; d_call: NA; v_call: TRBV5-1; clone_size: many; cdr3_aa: CASSLAGEGRFF; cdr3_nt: TGCGCCAGCAGCTTGGCGGGGGAAGGGAGGTTTTTT
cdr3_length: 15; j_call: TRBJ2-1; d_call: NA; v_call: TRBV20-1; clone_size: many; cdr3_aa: CSAERALAGYNEQFF; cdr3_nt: TGCAGTGCGGAGAGGGCCCTCGCGGGGTACAATGAGCAGTTCTTC
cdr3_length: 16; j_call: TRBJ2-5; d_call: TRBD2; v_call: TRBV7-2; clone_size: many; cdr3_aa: CASSLGLGEGEETQYF; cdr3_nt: TGTGCCAGCAGCTTAGGTTTAGGGGAGGGCGAAGAGACCCAGTACTTC
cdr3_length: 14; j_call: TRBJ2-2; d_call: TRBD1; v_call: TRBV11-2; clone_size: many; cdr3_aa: CASRDRAGVGELFF; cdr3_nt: TGTGCCAGCAGGGACAGGGCTGGGGTCGGGGAGCTGTTTTTT
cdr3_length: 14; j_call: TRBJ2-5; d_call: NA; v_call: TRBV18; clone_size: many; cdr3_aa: CASSPGSGRETQYF; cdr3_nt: TGTGCCAGCTCACCCGGGTCAGGCCGGGAGACCCAGTACTTC
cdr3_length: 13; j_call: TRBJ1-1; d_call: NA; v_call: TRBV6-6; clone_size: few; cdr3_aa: CASAPPGTTEAFF; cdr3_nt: TGTGCCAGCGCCCCGCCAGGGACCACTGAAGCTTTCTTT
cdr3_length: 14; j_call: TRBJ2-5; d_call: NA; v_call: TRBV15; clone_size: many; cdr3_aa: CATSRPGSGETQYF; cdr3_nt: TGTGCCACCAGCAGACCAGGGTCTGGAGAGACCCAGTACTTC
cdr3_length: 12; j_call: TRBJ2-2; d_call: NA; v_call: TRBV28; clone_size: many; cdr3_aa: CDSSFDTGELFF; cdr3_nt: TGTGACAGCAGTTTCGACACCGGGGAGCTGTTTTTT
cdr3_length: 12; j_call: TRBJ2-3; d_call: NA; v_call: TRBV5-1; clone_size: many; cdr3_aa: CASSSGPNTQYF; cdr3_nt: TGCGCCAGCAGCTCTGGTCCCAATACGCAGTATTTT
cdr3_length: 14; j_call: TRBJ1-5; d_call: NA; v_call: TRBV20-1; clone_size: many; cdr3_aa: CSARDQTYNQPQHF; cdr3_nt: TGCAGTGCTAGAGATCAGACATATAATCAGCCCCAGCATTTT
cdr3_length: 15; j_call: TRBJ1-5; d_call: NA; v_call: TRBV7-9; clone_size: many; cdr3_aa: CASSSSAGGNQPQHF; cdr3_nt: TGTGCCAGCAGCTCTAGCGCAGGGGGCAATCAGCCCCAGCATTTT
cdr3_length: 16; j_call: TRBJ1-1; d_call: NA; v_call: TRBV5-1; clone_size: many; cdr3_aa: CASSLEVGGMNTEAFF; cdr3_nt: TGCGCCAGCAGCTTGGAGGTAGGGGGAATGAACACTGAAGCTTTCTTT
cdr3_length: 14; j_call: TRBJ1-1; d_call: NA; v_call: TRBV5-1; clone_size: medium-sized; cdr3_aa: CASSLEGANTEAFF; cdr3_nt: TGCGCCAGCAGCTTGGAAGGTGCGAACACTGAAGCTTTCTTT
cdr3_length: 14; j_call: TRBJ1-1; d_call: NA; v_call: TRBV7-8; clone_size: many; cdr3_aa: CASSPLGARGEAFF; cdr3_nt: TGTGCCAGCAGCCCGTTGGGGGCACGGGGTGAAGCTTTCTTT
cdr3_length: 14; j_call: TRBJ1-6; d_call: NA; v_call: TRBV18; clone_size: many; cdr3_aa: CASSPGRNNSPLHF; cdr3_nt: TGTGCCAGCTCACCAGGACGGAATAATTCACCCCTCCACTTT
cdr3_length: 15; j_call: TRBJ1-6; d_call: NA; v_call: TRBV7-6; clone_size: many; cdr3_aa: CASSLATQYNSPLHF; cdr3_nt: TGTGCCAGCAGCTTAGCGACCCAATATAATTCACCCCTCCACTTT
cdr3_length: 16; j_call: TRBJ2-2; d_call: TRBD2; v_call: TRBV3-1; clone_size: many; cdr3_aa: CASSQEVLADTGELFF; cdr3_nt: TGTGCCAGCAGCCAAGAGGTACTAGCGGACACCGGGGAGCTGTTTTTT
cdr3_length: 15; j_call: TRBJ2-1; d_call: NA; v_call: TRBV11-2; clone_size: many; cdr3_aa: CASSPTRGSYNEQFF; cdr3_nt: TGTGCCAGCAGCCCCACGCGGGGCTCCTACAATGAGCAGTTCTTC